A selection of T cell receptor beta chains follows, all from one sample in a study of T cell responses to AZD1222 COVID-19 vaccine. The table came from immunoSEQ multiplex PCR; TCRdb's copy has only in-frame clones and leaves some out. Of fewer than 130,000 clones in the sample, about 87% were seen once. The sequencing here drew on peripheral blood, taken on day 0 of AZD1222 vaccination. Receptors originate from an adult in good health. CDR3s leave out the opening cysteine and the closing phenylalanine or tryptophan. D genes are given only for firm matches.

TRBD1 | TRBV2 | ASSEFRGLDGYT
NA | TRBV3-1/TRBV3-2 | ASSRVDSKPLH
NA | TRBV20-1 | SARAGTEAF
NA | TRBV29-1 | SVERQPLLAEAF
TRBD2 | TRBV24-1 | ATSGPPTSGLSTDTQY
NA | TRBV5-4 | ASSLEPDRSYEQY
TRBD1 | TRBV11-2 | ASSRDREYEQY
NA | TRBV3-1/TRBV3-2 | ASSHAKQTTEAF
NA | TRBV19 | ASSMDSGGTEAF
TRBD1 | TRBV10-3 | AISESDRDAGELF
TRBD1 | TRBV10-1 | ASSMGQKNSPLH
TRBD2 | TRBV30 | AWRTSGPYEQY
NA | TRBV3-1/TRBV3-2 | ASSQGGGKGYT
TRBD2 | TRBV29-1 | SGKTSGTAEQY
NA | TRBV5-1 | ASSLLQSNTGELF
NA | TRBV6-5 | ASSGTGSRGYGYT
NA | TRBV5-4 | ASSPFRWGEDGYT
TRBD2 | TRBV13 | ASAPGLESHEQY
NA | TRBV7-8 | ASSSPGTRTEAF
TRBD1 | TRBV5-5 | ASSFLTGNNSPLH
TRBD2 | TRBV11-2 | ASSSGGTFPY
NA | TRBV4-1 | ASSYLNVLT